These 20 T cell receptor beta chains share one sample of origin, sequenced in a study of regulatory T cells in long-lasting Graves disease. Sequencing libraries for TCR beta were prepared with iRepertoire HTBI primers and Arm-PCR of CDR3 regions. TCRdb reprocessed the multiplex PCR reads via MiXCR and lists one record per CDR3 protein. The table includes 250,000 or so distinct CDR3 sequences, about 17% detected once. As to time point: newly diagnosed GD, antithyroid drugs for less than 3 months. The TCR library was made from RNA that had been extracted from PBMCs in TRIzol. This sample was also put to use in a study of T cells in Graves' hyperthyroidism and ophthalmopathy.

Here the sequenced sample was peripheral blood mononuclear cells (PBMCs), taken at new diagnosis, from a patient treated with antithyroid drugs. Receptors were obtained from a woman between 25 and 40 years old with Graves disease.

This rearrangement joins TRBV7-2 to TRBJ2-1; D call uncertain. This CDR3 spans 13 amino acids. The V end lost 3 bases, the J end lost 6 bases, and 9 bases lay between the germline ends. Per the germline V gene, CDR1 is SGHTA and CDR2 is FQGNSA. The CDR3 bases are TGTGCCAGCAGCTTTCCGGGCAGCAATGAGCAGTTCTTC. As protein: CASSFPGSNEQFF.

The sample holds many counts of this clonotype. V is TRBV4-1 and J is TRBJ1-1; D is unclear. CDR1 is MGHRA, CDR2 YSYEKL, per germline. Trimming removed 0 bases at V and 10 bases at J, with 9 bases between. The CDR3 consists of 12 residues. The CDR3 region is CASSQDNARAFF. The CDR3 bases are TGCGCCAGCAGCCAAGATAACGCCCGAGCTTTCTTT.

This clonotype was detected many times. The CDR3 nucleotides read TGTGCCAGCAACCGGGACAGGGCCTACGAGCAGTACTTC. As protein: CASNRDRAYEQYF. V usage is TRBV6-1 and J usage is TRBJ2-7, with 9 nucleotides matching TRBD1. V gave up 7 bases and J gave up 2 bases; unmatched junction bases: 3. The germline V gene encodes CDR1 MNHNS and CDR2 SASEGT. This CDR3 is built from 13 residues.

The CDR3 reads CASSPGTGVGMNTEAFF. The CDR3 coding sequence is TGTGCCAGCAGCCCCGGGACCGGGGTTGGGATGAACACTGAAGCTTTCTTT. J is TRBJ1-1 and V is TRBV7-9, with a weak D call TRBD1 (5 bases). The germline V gene encodes CDR1 SEHNR and CDR2 FQNEAQ (reference sequence). The CDR3 sequence is 17 residues long. Trimming took off 5 bases at V and 0 bases at J, with 19 bases between the two ends.

This clonotype occurred many times. The V gene is TRBV7-9, the J gene TRBJ2-3; a possible D gene is TRBD2 (5 bases). This CDR3 is built from 15 residues. Germline CDR1 and CDR2: SEHNR and FQNEAQ (reference sequence). V gave up 8 bases and J gave up 4 bases, with 19 bases separating them. CDR3 nucleotide sequence: TGTGCCAGCTCACCGCGGCCCCCGAGGGCAGATACGCAGTATTTT. It specifies CASSPRPPRADTQYF.

This clonotype was detected many times. The chain has TRBV20-1 and TRBJ1-3, with D uncertain. Trimming took 5 bases from V and 0 from J, leaving 17 bases between them. Germline values: CDR1 DFQATT, CDR2 SNEGSKA (reference sequence). The CDR3 sequence is 16 residues long. The CDR3 DNA is TGCAGTGCTTCCCCATGGTCGGCGAGCTCTGGAAACACCATATATTTT. As protein: CSASPWSASSGNTIYF.

The rearrangement links TRBV6-1 to TRBJ2-1, with 14 bases that match TRBD2. Germline CDR1 reads MNHNS; CDR2 reads SASEGT. V was pared by 6 bases and J by 10 bases, with 5 bases of the junction left unmatched. This CDR3 comprises 14 residues. The DNA for the CDR3 is TGTGCCAGCAGGCGGACTAGCGGGGGGCGGGAGCAGTTCTTC. It encodes CASRRTSGGREQFF.

This clonotype was observed at least ten times. The chain carries TRBV10-3 and TRBJ2-5; D gene unclear. Germline V gene lookup returns CDR1 ENHRY and CDR2 SYGVKD. The length of the CDR3 is 13 residues. Trimming took off 2 bases at V and 2 bases at J, with 6 bases between the two ends. The CDR3 DNA reads TGTGCCATCAGTGAGCAGAGACAAGAGACCCAGTACTTC. It specifies CAISEQRQETQYF.

This clonotype was observed many times. This rearrangement joins TRBV2 to TRBJ2-7, with D unclear. From germline, CDR1 is SNHLY and CDR2 FYNNEI. Trimming left V 6 bases short and J 2 bases short, with 2 bases between. CDR3 length: 10 residues. DNA for the CDR3: TGTGCCAGCAGCGCCTACGAGCAGTACTTC. It encodes CASSAYEQYF.

A note on this clonotype: Given a much more abundant clone one base away, this may be a read error. J is TRBJ2-7 and V is TRBV3-1; D uncertain. CDR1 and CDR2 from the germline V gene are LGHDT and YNNKEL (reference sequence). CDR3 length: 14 residues. CDR3 sequence reads: CASGQDTLPREQYF. CDR3 bases: TGTGCCAGCGGCCAAGATACTCTCCCCCGGGAGCAGTACTTC.

There are a few counts of this clonotype. A much larger clonotype is one base distant, so this may be a read error. This rearrangement joins TRBV5-5 to TRBJ1-1; 7 bases map to TRBD1. J gave up 4 bases and V 2 bases, and 11 bases lay outside the gene matches. Germline V gives CDR1 SGHKS, CDR2 YYEKEE (reference sequence). The CDR3 consists of 16 residues. CDR3 DNA sequence: TGTGCCAGCAGCTTTGGACAGGCTGTACTGTCCACTGAAGCTTTCTTT. Its protein is CASSFGQAVLSTEAFF.

This clonotype was counted at least ten times. The chain carries TRBV2 and TRBJ2-1; D is uncertain. The CDR3 spans 11 residues. Between the trimmed V and J ends, which lost 5 bases and 3 bases, there was a span of 2 bases. Germline V gene data show CDR1 as SNHLY and CDR2 as FYNNEI. The CDR3: CASSIYNEQFF. The CDR3 DNA reads TGTGCCAGCAGTATCTACAATGAGCAGTTCTTC.

This clonotype was counted at least ten times. V gene TRBV18 combines with J gene TRBJ2-7; D uncertain. The CDR3 totals 14 residues. CDR1 KGHSH and CDR2 LQKENI come from the germline V gene. Trimming removed 2 bases from V and 4 bases from J, with 12 bases in between. CDR3 sequence: CASSPSSNNYEQYF. The CDR3 region has the DNA TGTGCCAGCTCACCATCCAGTAACAATTACGAGCAGTACTTC.

This clonotype was seen many times. V usage is TRBV20-1 and J usage is TRBJ2-7; TRBD1 matches at 10 bases. CDR1 and CDR2 (germline): DFQATT, SNEGSKA (reference sequence). J gave up 3 bases and V 6 bases, and 5 bases lay outside the gene matches. The CDR3 extends over 13 amino acids. The CDR3 coding sequence is TGCAGTGCCCCGGGACAGGGGTTCTACGAGCAGTACTTC. It specifies CSAPGQGFYEQYF.

At least ten counts were recorded for this clonotype. The J gene is TRBJ2-5, the V gene TRBV12-3 or TRBV12-4; D perhaps matches TRBD1 (6 bases). Trimming shortened V by 7 bases and J by 5 bases, and 14 bases separated the two germline ends. The CDR3 has 13 residues. The chain's CDR3 is CASTEQGSETQYF. The CDR3 bases are TGTGCCAGCACCGAACAGGGATCGGAGACCCAGTACTTC.

This clonotype showed up many times. The chain is built from TRBV27 and TRBJ1-1; D remains ambiguous. Trimming removed 5 bases from V and 3 bases from J, with 22 bases in between. The germline V gene encodes CDR1 MNHEY and CDR2 SMNVEV (reference sequence). CDR3 length: 17 amino acids. For the CDR3, the DNA is TGTGCCAGCAGTACAAAGGCCTGGGGTGCCTCGGACACTGAAGCTTTCTTT. It yields the protein CASSTKAWGASDTEAFF.

This clonotype was seen many times. V gene TRBV19 combines with J gene TRBJ1-1; D gene ambiguous. With 6 bases removed from V and 0 bases from J, the gap between germline ends came to 14 bases. The CDR3 runs to 15 residues. Germline lookup yields CDR1 LNHDA and CDR2 SQIVND (reference sequence). As DNA, the CDR3 is TGTGCCAGTAGCCAAAAGACCGCCTTGAACACTGAAGCTTTCTTT. Its protein product is CASSQKTALNTEAFF.

This clonotype was detected only a few times. The V call is TRBV5-4, the J call TRBJ2-3; 7 bases fit TRBD2. CDR1 and CDR2 from the germline V gene are SGHNT and YYREEE (reference sequence). This CDR3 contains 14 residues. With V trimmed by 7 bases and J by 3 bases, 8 bases remained unmatched. DNA of the CDR3: TGTGCCAGCGCCGGGGGGTTGAGAACAGATACGCAGTATTTT. Translation: CASAGGLRTDTQYF.

In its sample, this clonotype was seen many times. This chain connects TRBV20-1 to TRBJ2-5, with TRBD1 matching over 7 bases. With 1 base clipped from V and 3 bases from J, the junction kept 8 bases outside the gene matches. In germline, CDR1 is DFQATT, CDR2 SNEGSKA (reference sequence). This CDR3 has 15 amino acids. The CDR3 nucleotides are TGCAGTGCTAGAGGGCCCTACAGGGGAAAAGAGACCCAGTACTTC. Translating gives CSARGPYRGKETQYF.

This clonotype was picked up a small number of times. This chain connects TRBV19 to TRBJ1-1; no clear D. From germline, CDR1 is LNHDA and CDR2 SQIVND (reference sequence). V gave up 5 bases and J gave up 4 bases, with 11 bases separating them. CDR3 size: 13 residues. The CDR3 protein is CASSLRPGTEAFF. The DNA of the CDR3 is TGTGCCAGTAGTCTCCGGCCGGGCACTGAAGCTTTCTTT. Looking up the rest from reference TRBV19 and TRBJ1-1 gives the full variable domain: DGGITQSPKYLFRKEGQNVTLSCEQNLNHDAMYWYRQDPGQGLRLIYYSQIVNDFQKGDIAEGYSVSREKKESFPLTVTSAQKNPTAFYLCASSLRPGTEAFFGQGTRLTVV.